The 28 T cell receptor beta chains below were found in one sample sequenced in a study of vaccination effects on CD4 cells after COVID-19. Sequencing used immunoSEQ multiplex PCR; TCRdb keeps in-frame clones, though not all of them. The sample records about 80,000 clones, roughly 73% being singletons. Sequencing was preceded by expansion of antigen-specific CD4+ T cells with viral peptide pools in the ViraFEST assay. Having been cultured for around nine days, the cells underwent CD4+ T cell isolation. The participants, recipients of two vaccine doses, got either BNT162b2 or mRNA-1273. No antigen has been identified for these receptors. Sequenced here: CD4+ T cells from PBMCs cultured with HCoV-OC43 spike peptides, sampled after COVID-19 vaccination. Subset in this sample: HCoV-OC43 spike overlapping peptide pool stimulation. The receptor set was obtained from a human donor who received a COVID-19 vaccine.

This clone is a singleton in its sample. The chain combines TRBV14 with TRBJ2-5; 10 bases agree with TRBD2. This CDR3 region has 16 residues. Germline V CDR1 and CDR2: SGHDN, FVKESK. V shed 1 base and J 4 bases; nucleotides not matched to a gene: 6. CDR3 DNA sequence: TGTGCCAGCAGCCAAGGACAAGCGGGGGGGCTAGAGACCCAGTACTTC. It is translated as CASSQGQAGGLETQYF.

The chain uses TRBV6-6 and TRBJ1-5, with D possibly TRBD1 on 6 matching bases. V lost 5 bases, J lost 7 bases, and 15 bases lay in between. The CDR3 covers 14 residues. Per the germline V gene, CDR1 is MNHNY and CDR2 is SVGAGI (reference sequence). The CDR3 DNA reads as TGTGCCAGCAGTCGGACAGAGAGCGACCAGCCCCAGCATTTT. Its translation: CASSRTESDQPQHF.

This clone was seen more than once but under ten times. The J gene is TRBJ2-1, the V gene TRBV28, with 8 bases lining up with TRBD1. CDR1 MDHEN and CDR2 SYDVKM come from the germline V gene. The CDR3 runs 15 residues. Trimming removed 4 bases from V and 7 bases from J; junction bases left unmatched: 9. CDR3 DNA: TGTGCCAGCAGTTCACCCTGGACAGGGACGAATGAGCAGTTCTTC. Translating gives CASSSPWTGTNEQFF.

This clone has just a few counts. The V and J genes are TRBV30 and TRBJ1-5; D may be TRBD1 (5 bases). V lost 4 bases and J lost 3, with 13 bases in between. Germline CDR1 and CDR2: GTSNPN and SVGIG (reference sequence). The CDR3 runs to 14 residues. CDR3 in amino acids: CAWNGGLVNQPQHF. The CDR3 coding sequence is TGTGCCTGGAATGGGGGTTTGGTCAATCAGCCCCAGCATTTT.

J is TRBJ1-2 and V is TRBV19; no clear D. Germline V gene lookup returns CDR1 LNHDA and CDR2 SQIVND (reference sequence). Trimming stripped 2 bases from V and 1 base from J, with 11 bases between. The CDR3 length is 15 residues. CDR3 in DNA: TGTGCCAGTAGTATACTAGACGGTTATAACTATGGCTACACCTTC. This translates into CASSILDGYNYGYTF. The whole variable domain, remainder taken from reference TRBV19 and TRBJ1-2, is DGGITQSPKYLFRKEGQNVTLSCEQNLNHDAMYWYRQDPGQGLRLIYYSQIVNDFQKGDIAEGYSVSREKKESFPLTVTSAQKNPTAFYLCASSILDGYNYGYTFGSGTRLTVV.

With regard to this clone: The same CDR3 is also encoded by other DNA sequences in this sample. The CDR3 sequence is CASSLADSVNEKLFF. CDR3 nucleotide sequence: TGCGCCAGCAGCTTAGCCGACAGCGTAAATGAAAAACTGTTTTTT. The J gene is TRBJ1-4, the V gene TRBV5-1; the D gene is possibly TRBD1 (5 bases). V was cut by 2 bases and J by 5 bases, with 13 bases left in between. Germline V gene lookup returns CDR1 SGHRS and CDR2 YFSETQ. This CDR3 spans 15 amino acids.

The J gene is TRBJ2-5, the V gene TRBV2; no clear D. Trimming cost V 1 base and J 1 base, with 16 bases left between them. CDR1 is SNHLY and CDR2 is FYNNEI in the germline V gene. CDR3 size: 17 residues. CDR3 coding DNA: TGTGCCAGCAGTGAAGAGTACCCTGGGATCGTCCAAGAGACCCAGTACTTC. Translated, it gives CASSEEYPGIVQETQYF. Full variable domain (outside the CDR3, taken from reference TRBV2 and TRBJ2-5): EPEVTQTPSHQVTQMGQEVILRCVPISNHLYFYWYRQILGQKVEFLVSFYNNEISEKSEIFDDQFSVERPDGSNFTLKIRSTKLEDSAMYFCASSEEYPGIVQETQYFGPGTRLLVL.

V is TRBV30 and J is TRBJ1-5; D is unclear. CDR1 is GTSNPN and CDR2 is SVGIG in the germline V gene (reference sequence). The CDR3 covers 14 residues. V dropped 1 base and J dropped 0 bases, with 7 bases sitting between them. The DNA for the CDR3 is TGTGCCTGGAGTGGTCAGGTTAGCAATCAGCCCCAGCATTTT. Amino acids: CAWSGQVSNQPQHF. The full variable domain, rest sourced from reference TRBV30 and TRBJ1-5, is SQTIHQWPATLVQPVGSPLSLECTVEGTSNPNLYWYRQAAGRGLQLLFYSVGIGQISSEVPQNLSASRPQDRQFILSSKKLLLSDSGFYLCAWSGQVSNQPQHFGDGTRLSIL.

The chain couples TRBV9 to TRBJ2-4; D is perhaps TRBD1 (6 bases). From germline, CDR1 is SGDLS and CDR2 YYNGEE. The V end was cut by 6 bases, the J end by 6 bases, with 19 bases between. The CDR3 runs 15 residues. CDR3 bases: TGTGCCAGCACCGCCACGGCAGGGGACCTAAACATTCAGTACTTC. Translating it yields CASTATAGDLNIQYF. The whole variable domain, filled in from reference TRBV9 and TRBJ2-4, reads DSGVTQTPKHLITATGQRVTLRCSPRSGDLSVYWYQQSLDQGLQFLIQYYNGEERAKGNILERFSAQQFPDLHSELNLSSLELGDSALYFCASTATAGDLNIQYFGAGTRLSVL.

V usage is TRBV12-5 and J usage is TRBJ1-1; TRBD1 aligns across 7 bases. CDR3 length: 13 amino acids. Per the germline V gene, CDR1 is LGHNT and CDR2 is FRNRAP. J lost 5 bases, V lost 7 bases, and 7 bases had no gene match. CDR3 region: CASDDPRGTEAFF. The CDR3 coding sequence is TGTGCTAGTGATGACCCCAGGGGGACTGAAGCTTTCTTT.

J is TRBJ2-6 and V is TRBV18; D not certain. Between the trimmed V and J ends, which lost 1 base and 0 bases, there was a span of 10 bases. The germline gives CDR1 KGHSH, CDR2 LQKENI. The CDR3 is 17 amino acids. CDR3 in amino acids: CASSPLLSPSGANVLTF. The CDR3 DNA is TGTGCCAGCTCACCACTGCTATCCCCCTCTGGGGCCAACGTCCTGACTTTC.

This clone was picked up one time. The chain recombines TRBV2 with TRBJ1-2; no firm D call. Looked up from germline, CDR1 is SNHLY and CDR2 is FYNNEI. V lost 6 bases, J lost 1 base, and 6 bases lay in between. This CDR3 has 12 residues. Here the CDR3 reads CASRTVNYGYTF. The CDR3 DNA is TGTGCCAGCAGGACGGTTAACTATGGCTACACCTTC.

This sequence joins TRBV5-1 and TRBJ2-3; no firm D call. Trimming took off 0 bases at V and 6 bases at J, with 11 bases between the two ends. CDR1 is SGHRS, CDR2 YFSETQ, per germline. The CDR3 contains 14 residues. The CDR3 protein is CASSLGSVGDTQYF. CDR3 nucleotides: TGCGCCAGCAGCTTGGGTTCGGTGGGGGATACGCAGTATTTT.

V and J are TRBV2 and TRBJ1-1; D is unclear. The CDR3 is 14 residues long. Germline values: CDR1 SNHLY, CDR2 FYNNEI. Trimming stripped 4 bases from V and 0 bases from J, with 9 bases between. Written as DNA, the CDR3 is TGTGCCAGCAGTGTCGGAGGAGTGAACACTGAAGCTTTCTTT. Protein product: CASSVGGVNTEAFF.

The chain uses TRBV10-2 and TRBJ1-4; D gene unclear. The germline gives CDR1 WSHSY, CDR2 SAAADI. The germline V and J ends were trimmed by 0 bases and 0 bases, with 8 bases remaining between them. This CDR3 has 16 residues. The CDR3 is CASSESHGATNEKLFF. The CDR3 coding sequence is TGCGCCAGCAGTGAGTCCCACGGTGCAACTAATGAAAAACTGTTTTTT.

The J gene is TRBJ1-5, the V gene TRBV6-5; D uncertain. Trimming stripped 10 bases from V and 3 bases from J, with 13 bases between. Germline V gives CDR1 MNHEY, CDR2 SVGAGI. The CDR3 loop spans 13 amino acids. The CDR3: CATEEGYNQPQHF. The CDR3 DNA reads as TGTGCCACCGAGGAGGGCTACAATCAGCCCCAGCATTTT.

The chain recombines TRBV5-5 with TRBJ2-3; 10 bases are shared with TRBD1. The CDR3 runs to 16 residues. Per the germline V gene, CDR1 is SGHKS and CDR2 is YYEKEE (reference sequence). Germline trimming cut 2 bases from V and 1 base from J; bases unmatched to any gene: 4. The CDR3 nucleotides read TGTGCCAGCAGCTTATCCGGGACAGGGGGCACAGATACGCAGTATTTT. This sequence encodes CASSLSGTGGTDTQYF. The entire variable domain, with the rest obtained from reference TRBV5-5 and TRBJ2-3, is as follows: DAGVTQSPTHLIKTRGQQVTLRCSPISGHKSVSWYQQVLGQGPQFIFQYYEKEERGRGNFPDRFSARQFPNYSSELNVNALLLGDSALYLCASSLSGTGGTDTQYFGPGTRLTVL.

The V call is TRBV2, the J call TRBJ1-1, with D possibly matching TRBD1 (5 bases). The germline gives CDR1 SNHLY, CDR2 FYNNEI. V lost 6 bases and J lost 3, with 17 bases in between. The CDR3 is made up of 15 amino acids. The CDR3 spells CASSARQTGDTEAFF. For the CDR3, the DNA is TGTGCCAGCAGCGCCAGACAGACGGGAGACACTGAAGCTTTCTTT.

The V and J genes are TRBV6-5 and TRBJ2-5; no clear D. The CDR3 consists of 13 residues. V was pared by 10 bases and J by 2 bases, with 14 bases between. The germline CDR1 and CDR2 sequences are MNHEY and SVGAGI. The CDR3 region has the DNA TGTGCCACCATTACCGGGTCTCAAGAGACCCAGTACTTC. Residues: CATITGSQETQYF.

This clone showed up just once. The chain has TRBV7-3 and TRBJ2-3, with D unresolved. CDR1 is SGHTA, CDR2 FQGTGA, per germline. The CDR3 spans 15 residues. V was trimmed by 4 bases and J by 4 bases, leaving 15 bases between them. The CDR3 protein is CASSSGPIRPDTQYF. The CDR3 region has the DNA TGTGCCAGCAGCTCCGGTCCCATCCGTCCAGATACGCAGTATTTT.

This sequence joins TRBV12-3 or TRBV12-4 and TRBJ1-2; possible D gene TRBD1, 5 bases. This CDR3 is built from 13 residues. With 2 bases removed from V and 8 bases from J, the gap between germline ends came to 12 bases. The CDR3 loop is CASSLTGSQGYTF. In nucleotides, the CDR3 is TGTGCCAGCAGTTTAACAGGCTCTCAAGGCTACACCTTC.

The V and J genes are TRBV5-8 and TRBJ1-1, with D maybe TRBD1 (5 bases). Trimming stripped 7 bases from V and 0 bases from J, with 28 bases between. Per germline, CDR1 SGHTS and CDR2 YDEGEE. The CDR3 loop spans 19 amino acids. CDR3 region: CASRGGRGFGIFMNTEAFF. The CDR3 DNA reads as TGTGCCAGCCGGGGGGGACGGGGGTTTGGAATCTTCATGAACACTGAAGCTTTCTTT.

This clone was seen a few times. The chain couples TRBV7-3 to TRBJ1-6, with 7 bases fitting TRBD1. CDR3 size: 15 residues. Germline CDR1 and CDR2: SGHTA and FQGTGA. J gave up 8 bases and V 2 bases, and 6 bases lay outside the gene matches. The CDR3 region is CASSLQQGIDSPLHF. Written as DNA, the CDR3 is TGTGCCAGCAGCTTACAACAGGGGATTGATTCACCCCTCCACTTT.

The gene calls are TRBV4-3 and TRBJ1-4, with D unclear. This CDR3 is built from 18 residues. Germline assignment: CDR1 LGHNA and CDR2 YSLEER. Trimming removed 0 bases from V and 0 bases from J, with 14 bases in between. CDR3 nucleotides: TGCGCCAGCAGCCAAGATTATGGGCAGACTGCAACTAATGAAAAACTGTTTTTT. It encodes CASSQDYGQTATNEKLFF.

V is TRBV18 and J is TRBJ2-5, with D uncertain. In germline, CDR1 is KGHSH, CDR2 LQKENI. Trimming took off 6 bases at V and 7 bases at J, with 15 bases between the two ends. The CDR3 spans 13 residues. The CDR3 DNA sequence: TGTGCCAGCTCCCCGACGGGCCTACCGACCCAGTACTTC. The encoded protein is CASSPTGLPTQYF.

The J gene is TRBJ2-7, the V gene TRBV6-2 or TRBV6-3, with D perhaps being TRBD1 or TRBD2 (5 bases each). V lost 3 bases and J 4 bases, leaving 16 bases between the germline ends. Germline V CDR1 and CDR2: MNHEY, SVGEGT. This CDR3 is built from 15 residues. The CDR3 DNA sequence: TGTGCCAGCAGTTATGCGGCAGGGAGAAAATACGAGCAGTACGTC. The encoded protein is CASSYAAGRKYEQYV.

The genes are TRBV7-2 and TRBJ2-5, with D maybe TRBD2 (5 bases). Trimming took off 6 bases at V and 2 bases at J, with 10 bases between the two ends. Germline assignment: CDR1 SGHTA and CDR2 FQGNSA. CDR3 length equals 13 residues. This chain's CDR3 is CASSRGDQETQYF. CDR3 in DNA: TGTGCCAGCAGTCGGGGTGATCAAGAGACCCAGTACTTC.

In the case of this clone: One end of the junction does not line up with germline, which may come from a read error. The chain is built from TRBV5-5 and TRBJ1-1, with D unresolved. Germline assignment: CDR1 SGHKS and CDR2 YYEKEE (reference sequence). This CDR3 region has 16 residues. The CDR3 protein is CASTLPRSPRGTEAFF. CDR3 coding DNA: TGTGCCAGCACCTTGCCTCGTTCTCCCCGGGGAACTGAAGCTTTCTTT. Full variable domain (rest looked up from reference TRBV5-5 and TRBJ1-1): DAGVTQSPTHLIKTRGQQVTLRCSPISGHKSVSWYQQVLGQGPQFIFQYYEKEERGRGNFPDRFSARQFPNYSSELNVNALLLGDSALYLCASTLPRSPRGTEAFFGQGTRLTVV.